Listed below are T cell receptor beta chains from one sample, sequenced in a study of Graves' ophthalmopathy and Graves' hyperthyroidism. TCRdb itself ran the multiplex PCR reads through MiXCR, one entry per CDR3 protein. The sample includes some 160,000 distinct CDR3 sequences, roughly two fifths of them seen just once. The sequenced material came from peripheral blood. Receptors were obtained from a man under 40 with Graves' ophthalmopathy. The CDR3 runs from the conserved cysteine through the conserved F or W. D genes are given only for firm matches. Rows give clone size only sometimes, using once, few, many, or a class for an expanded clone.

>-|-|TRBV6-5|TRBJ2-5
TGTGCCAGCAGTTCGCTAACAGGGACGTACCAAGAGACCCAGTACTTC
CASSSLTGTYQETQYF
>TRBD2|many|TRBV6-2/TRBV6-3|TRBJ2-7
TGTGCCAGCAGTCATCTAGCGGGAACCGTCTACGAGCAGTACTTC
CASSHLAGTVYEQYF
>-|many|TRBV18|TRBJ1-3
TGTGCCAGCTCACCAATTACTCACCAAACGTCTGGAAACACCATATATTTT
CASSPITHQTSGNTIYF
>TRBD2|many|TRBV28|TRBJ2-7
TGTGCCAGCAGTTTGGCGACTAGCGGGACCCCCGAGCAGTACTTC
CASSLATSGTPEQYF
>TRBD1|few|TRBV6-2/TRBV6-3|TRBJ2-5
TGTGCCAGCAGTTACTCGCAGGGGGCGTTCTCAGAGACCCAGTACTTC
CASSYSQGAFSETQYF
>-|many|TRBV7-7|TRBJ2-5
TGTGCTAGCAGCTCCGAATCGGAGACCCAGTACTTC
CASSSESETQYF
>-|many|TRBV7-2|TRBJ1-1
TGTGCCAGCAGCTTAATAGGGGGGACTGAAGCTTTCTTT
CASSLIGGTEAFF
>-|many|TRBV11-2|TRBJ1-1
TGTGCCAGCAGCTTAGATCGGTCCGGGAACCTTGAAGCTTTCTTT
CASSLDRSGNLEAFF
>-|-|TRBV7-2|TRBJ2-6
TGTGCCAGCAGCTTAGCCGGGCGCTCTGGGGCCAACGTCCTGACTTTC
CASSLAGRSGANVLTF
>-|-|TRBV29-1|TRBJ2-2
TGCAGCGTTCAAAACACCGGGGAGCTGTTTTTT
CSVQNTGELFF
>-|many|TRBV6-2/TRBV6-3|TRBJ2-7
TGTGCCAGCAGTTACTCGACAGGCTCCTACGTGCAGTACTTC
CASSYSTGSYVQYF
>-|-|TRBV6-1|TRBJ1-1
TGTGCCAGCACCCGATTTTTGGATCCGAACACTGAAGCTTTCTTT
CASTRFLDPNTEAFF
>-|-|TRBV24-1|TRBJ2-2
TGTGCCACCAGTGGTGCTGGGACCGGGGAGCTGTTTTTT
CATSGAGTGELFF
>TRBD1|many|TRBV4-3|TRBJ2-5
TGCGCCAGCAGCCAAGATGGGACAGGGACTAAAGAGACCCAGTACTTC
CASSQDGTGTKETQYF
>TRBD1|-|TRBV29-1|TRBJ2-7
TGCAGCGTTATCAGGGGGACCTACGAGCAGTACTTC
CSVIRGTYEQYF
>-|-|TRBV28|TRBJ1-1
TGTGCCAGCAGTTTTATAGGTGGGAACACTGAAGCTTTCTTT
CASSFIGGNTEAFF
>-|-|TRBV7-8|TRBJ1-2
TGTGCCAGCAGCTTAGTGGTCAGACCTAACTATGGCTACACCTTC
CASSLVVRPNYGYTF
>-|-|TRBV6-2/TRBV6-3|TRBJ1-6
TGTGCCAGCGCAGATTATAATTCACCCCTCCACTTT
CASADYNSPLHF
>-|-|TRBV7-2|TRBJ2-5
TGTGCCAGCAGCTTTCATCCGGGCTCCCAAGAGACCCAGTACTTC
CASSFHPGSQETQYF
>-|many|TRBV20-1|TRBJ2-7
TGCAGTGCTAGAGATATATGGAACATAACCTCCTACGAGCAGTACTTC
CSARDIWNITSYEQYF
>-|-|TRBV6-5|TRBJ1-1
TGTGCCAGCAGTTCGACATATATGAACACTGAAGCTTTCTTT
CASSSTYMNTEAFF
>TRBD2|-|TRBV27|TRBJ2-7
TGTGCCAGCAGTGCCATTAGCGGGAGGTCGAACGAGCAGTACTTC
CASSAISGRSNEQYF